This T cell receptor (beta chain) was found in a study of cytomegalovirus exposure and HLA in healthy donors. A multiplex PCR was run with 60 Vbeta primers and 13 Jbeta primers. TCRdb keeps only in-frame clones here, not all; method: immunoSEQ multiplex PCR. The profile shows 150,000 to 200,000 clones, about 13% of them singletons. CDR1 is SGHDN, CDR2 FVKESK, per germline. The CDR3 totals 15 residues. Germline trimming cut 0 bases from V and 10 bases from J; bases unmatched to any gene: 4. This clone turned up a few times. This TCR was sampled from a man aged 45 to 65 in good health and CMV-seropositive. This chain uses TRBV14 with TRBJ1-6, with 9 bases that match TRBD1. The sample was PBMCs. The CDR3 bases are TGTGCCAGCAGCCAAGAGACAGGGGGGAACTCACCCCTCCACTTT. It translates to CASSQETGGNSPLHF.